These 22 T cell receptor beta chains were sequenced from one sample in a study of T cell changes during pregnancy in multiple sclerosis. Profiled with immunoSEQ multiplex PCR; TCRdb holds only in-frame clones, not every one. Found here are roughly 60,000 clones, over 80% of them singletons; the top ten hold 0.76%. The sequencing here drew on CD4+ T cells from peripheral blood mononuclear cells, taken in the first trimester of pregnancy. Receptor source: a female donor with multiple sclerosis, enrolled in a pregnancy study.

This clone was seen only once. This rearrangement joins TRBV11-1 to TRBJ1-1; a possible D gene is TRBD1 (6 bases). The CDR3 is 13 residues long. Between the trimmed V and J ends, which lost 6 bases and 4 bases, there was a span of 12 bases. Germline loops: CDR1 SGHAT, CDR2 FQDESV (reference sequence). The CDR3: CASSHTGTTEAFF. CDR3 nucleotides: TGTGCCAGCAGTCATACAGGGACCACTGAAGCTTTCTTT.

This clone was counted once. The chain joins TRBV6-5 to TRBJ2-3, with TRBD1 matching over 7 bases. This CDR3 has 14 amino acids. V was pared by 6 bases and J by 6 bases, with 9 bases of the junction left unmatched. Germline V gene sequence: CDR1 MNHEY, CDR2 SVGAGI. CDR3 loop: CASRFDRESDTQYF. The CDR3 region has the DNA TGTGCCAGCAGGTTCGACAGGGAGTCGGATACGCAGTATTTT.

The chain combines TRBV19 with TRBJ2-3; 8 positions match TRBD2. CDR3 size: 15 residues. The germline gives CDR1 LNHDA, CDR2 SQIVND (reference sequence). The trim removed 3 bases at V and 1 base at J, leaving 3 bases unmatched. CDR3 in amino acids: CASSINSGGTDTQYF. The CDR3 DNA reads TGTGCCAGTAGTATTAATAGCGGGGGCACAGATACGCAGTATTTT.

The J gene is TRBJ2-1, the V gene TRBV4-3, with a weak D call TRBD1 (5 bases). Germline assignment: CDR1 LGHNA and CDR2 YSLEER. This CDR3 comprises 18 residues. Trimming left V 3 bases short and J 3 bases short, with 21 bases between. The CDR3 here is CASSHQAQGGGVYNEQFF. CDR3 nucleotides: TGCGCCAGCAGCCACCAAGCCCAGGGCGGTGGGGTCTACAATGAGCAGTTCTTC.

Here the CDR3 DNA reads TGTGCCAGTAGTATAGATCCGCTGCGGGGGTGGGAGACCCAGTACTTC. Translating gives CASSIDPLRGWETQYF. The chain couples TRBV19 to TRBJ2-5; 7 bases line up with TRBD2. The CDR3 has 16 amino acids. Trimming at V came to 0 bases and at J to 5 bases, leaving 9 bases not matched to a gene. Germline assignment: CDR1 LNHDA and CDR2 SQIVND (reference sequence).

The chain carries TRBV5-6 and TRBJ1-5; 8 bases are a match to TRBD1. The CDR3 length is 15 residues. Germline V gives CDR1 SGHDT, CDR2 YYEEEE. V shed 0 bases and J 8 bases; nucleotides not matched to a gene: 7. This CDR3 reads CASSLGRAGGKPQHF. The CDR3 DNA sequence: TGTGCCAGCAGCTTGGGTCGGGCAGGGGGCAAGCCCCAGCATTTT.

V usage is TRBV11-2 and J usage is TRBJ2-6, with D unresolved. Deletions cut 0 bases from V and 3 bases from J, with 6 bases between. CDR3 length equals 15 residues. The germline gives CDR1 SGHAT, CDR2 FQNNGV. The CDR3 DNA reads TGTGCCAGCAGCTTAGATTCCTTTGGGGCCAACGTCCTGACTTTC. Amino acids: CASSLDSFGANVLTF. Together with reference TRBV11-2 and TRBJ2-6, the CDR3 gives the full variable domain: EAGVAQSPRYKIIEKRQSVAFWCNPISGHATLYWYQQILGQGPKLLIQFQNNGVVDDSQLPKDRFSAERLKGVDSTLKIQPAKLEDSAVYLCASSLDSFGANVLTFGAGSRLTVL.

This clone came up a few times. The chain uses TRBV5-8 and TRBJ1-1, with D unresolved. The CDR3 covers 14 residues. CDR1 is SGHTS and CDR2 is YDEGEE in the germline V gene. V lost 4 bases, J lost 5 bases, and 15 bases lay in between. CDR3 amino acids: CASSPFWRETEAFF. CDR3 sequence (DNA): TGTGCCAGCAGCCCTTTTTGGAGAGAGACTGAAGCTTTCTTT.

The chain couples TRBV7-2 to TRBJ1-1, with D unresolved. The CDR3 has 11 residues. Germline lookup yields CDR1 SGHTA and CDR2 FQGNSA. V dropped 0 bases and J dropped 8 bases, with 4 bases sitting between them. The CDR3 sequence is CASSLAREAFF. CDR3 DNA: TGTGCCAGCAGCTTAGCACGGGAAGCTTTCTTT.

The CDR3: CASAENPNSEPYGETQYF. CDR3 DNA sequence: TGTGCCAGCGCGGAAAACCCAAATTCCGAACCTTATGGGGAGACCCAGTACTTC. The J gene is TRBJ2-5, the V gene TRBV9; no firm D call. The CDR3 spans 18 residues. V lost 7 bases to trimming and J lost 5 bases, with 30 bases between them. Per the germline V gene, CDR1 is SGDLS and CDR2 is YYNGEE.

This chain connects TRBV13 to TRBJ2-5; perhaps TRBD2 as D (6 bases). This CDR3 comprises 13 residues. The germline gives CDR1 PRHDT, CDR2 FYEKMQ (reference sequence). V was cut by 2 bases and J by 5 bases, with 9 bases left in between. CDR3 sequence (DNA): TGTGCCAGCAGCTTAATCCGGGGGGAGACCCAGTACTTC. Amino acids: CASSLIRGETQYF.

This sequence joins TRBV7-3 and TRBJ2-1; TRBD2 aligns across 7 bases. From germline, CDR1 is SGHTA and CDR2 FQGTGA. Unmatched junction bases numbered 4, after V lost 3 bases and J lost 2 bases. The CDR3 runs to 15 residues. The CDR3 region is CASSLGGEPYNEQFF. The CDR3 nucleotides read TGTGCCAGCAGCTTGGGGGGGGAACCCTACAATGAGCAGTTCTTC.

J is TRBJ2-3 and V is TRBV5-4, with 7 bases lining up with TRBD2. Germline V gene data show CDR1 as SGHNT and CDR2 as YYREEE (reference sequence). The ends lost 0 bases at V and 4 bases at J; junction bases unmatched: 11. This CDR3 has 17 residues. The CDR3, as DNA: TGTGCCAGCAGCTTGGGCTTCTCTGGACTAGTCTCAGATACGCAGTATTTT. Amino acids: CASSLGFSGLVSDTQYF.

This clone was detected once. The gene calls are TRBV5-4 and TRBJ2-4, with 12 bases identical to TRBD1. Per the germline V gene, CDR1 is SGHNT and CDR2 is YYREEE (reference sequence). The CDR3 has 19 amino acids. J was trimmed by 1 base and V by 4 bases; bases with no gene match: 12. As DNA, the CDR3 is TGTGCCAGCAGCCCCCCCGGGACAGGGGGCGCATTGGCCAAAAACATTCAGTACTTC. It is translated as CASSPPGTGGALAKNIQYF.

V usage is TRBV2 and J usage is TRBJ2-1; D is perhaps TRBD1 (5 bases). The CDR3 has 11 residues. The germline V gene encodes CDR1 SNHLY and CDR2 FYNNEI. Trimming cost V 5 bases and J 9 bases, with 8 bases left between them. CDR3 nucleotide sequence: TGTGCCAGCAGTAGCGACAGTGAGCAGTTCTTC. Translation gives CASSSDSEQFF.

The rearrangement links TRBV6-6 to TRBJ1-1, with D possibly matching TRBD1 (5 bases). Trimming shortened V by 6 bases and J by 0 bases, and 14 bases separated the two germline ends. CDR3 length: 15 residues. The germline V gene has CDR1 MNHNY and CDR2 SVGAGI (reference sequence). CDR3 nucleotide sequence: TGTGCCAGCAGCCCGCCGGGCAGGGTGAACACTGAAGCTTTCTTT. This gives the protein CASSPPGRVNTEAFF.

The chain joins TRBV10-3 to TRBJ2-7; 7 bases align to TRBD1. V shed 6 bases, J shed 0 bases, and the junction held 11 bases outside the gene matches. Germline V CDR1 and CDR2: ENHRY, SYGVKD. The CDR3 spans 16 residues. The CDR3 loop is CAISPGTASSSYEQYF. CDR3 DNA: TGTGCCATCAGCCCCGGGACAGCCTCCAGCTCCTACGAGCAGTACTTC.

A note on this clone: A read error may account for a junction end that differs from germline. The chain carries TRBV7-2 and TRBJ2-1, with D possibly called TRBD1 or TRBD2 (5 bases each). CDR3 length: 18 residues. CDR1 SGHTA and CDR2 FQGNSA come from the germline V gene. This CDR3 is CASSLGAEAGHTYNEQFF. The CDR3 bases are TGTGCCAGCAGTTTAGGGGCCGAGGCGGGCCATACTTACAATGAGCAGTTCTTC.

This sequence joins TRBV30 and TRBJ1-2; 7 nucleotides line up with TRBD1. Germline V lookup: CDR1 GTSNPN, CDR2 SVGIG (reference sequence). This CDR3 spans 14 amino acids. V shed 0 bases, J shed 4 bases, and the junction held 5 bases outside the gene matches. The CDR3 protein is CAWSVRGGAYGYTF. The CDR3 nucleotides are TGTGCCTGGAGTGTGAGAGGGGGCGCCTATGGCTACACCTTC.

This clone was recorded once. The chain links TRBV19 to TRBJ1-5; 11 nucleotides line up with TRBD1. Germline assignment: CDR1 LNHDA and CDR2 SQIVND (reference sequence). Trimming took 8 bases from V and 7 from J; bases not matched to a gene: 4. There are 13 residues in the CDR3. In DNA, the CDR3 is TGTGCCAGTCGGACAGGGGGCCCCCAGCCCCAGCATTTT. It specifies CASRTGGPQPQHF.

The J gene is TRBJ1-1, the V gene TRBV5-1; 7 nucleotides line up with TRBD1. J was trimmed by 7 bases and V by 4 bases; bases with no gene match: 10. The germline gives CDR1 SGHRS, CDR2 YFSETQ. This CDR3 is 14 amino acids long. The CDR3 bases are TGCGCCAGCAGCCCTGACAGGGAAGGAGGTGAAGCTTTCTTT. It translates to CASSPDREGGEAFF.

This clone was detected once. The CDR3 sequence is CASSPQIQNTEAFF. The CDR3 coding sequence is TGTGCCAGCAGCCCACAGATCCAGAACACTGAAGCTTTCTTT. The V and J genes are TRBV7-2 and TRBJ1-1; D is undetermined. The CDR3 covers 14 residues. Trimming stripped 5 bases from V and 1 base from J, with 11 bases between. The germline CDR1 and CDR2 sequences are SGHTA and FQGNSA.